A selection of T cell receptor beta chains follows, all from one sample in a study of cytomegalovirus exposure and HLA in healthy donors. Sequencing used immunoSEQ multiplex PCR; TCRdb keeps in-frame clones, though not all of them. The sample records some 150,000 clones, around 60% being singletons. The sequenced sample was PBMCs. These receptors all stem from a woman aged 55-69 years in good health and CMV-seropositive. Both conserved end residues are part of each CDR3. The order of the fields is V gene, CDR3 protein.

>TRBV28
CASSPRDTRWNEQYF
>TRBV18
CASSPANGLTYNEQFF
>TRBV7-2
CASSLDRVEQFF
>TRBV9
CASSPSGRGEGKLFF
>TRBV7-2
CASSLGTSGRDTQYF
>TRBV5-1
CASSLVGLREQYF
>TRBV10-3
CAISDQGTGYEQYF
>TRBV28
CASSPHSGSAEQFF
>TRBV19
CASRSSGTDTQYF
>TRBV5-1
CASSFISGNYEQYF
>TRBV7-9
CASSLGTGGVGNQPQHF
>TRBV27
CASSPGGTTNTGELFF
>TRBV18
CASSRDNQETQYF
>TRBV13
CASSRTSGKYNEQFF
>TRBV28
CASSPTNTGVTQYF
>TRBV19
CASTPRGTENTGELFF
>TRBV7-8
CASSTGGRTTDTQYF
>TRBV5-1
CASSLVAGASDTQYF
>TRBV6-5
CASRRLAGNTGELFF
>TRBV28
CASSLWTGDSNTGELFF
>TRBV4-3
CASSLRLAGVLSEQFF
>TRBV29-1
CSVEGVAGGSYNEQFF
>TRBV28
CASSLLQGAPGANVLTF
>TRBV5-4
CASSLDLSRDTQYF
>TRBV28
CASSYRGNTEAFF
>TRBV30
CACSANYGYTF
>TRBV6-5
CASSHRDRGYEKLFF
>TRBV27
CASSSTGPSYEQYF